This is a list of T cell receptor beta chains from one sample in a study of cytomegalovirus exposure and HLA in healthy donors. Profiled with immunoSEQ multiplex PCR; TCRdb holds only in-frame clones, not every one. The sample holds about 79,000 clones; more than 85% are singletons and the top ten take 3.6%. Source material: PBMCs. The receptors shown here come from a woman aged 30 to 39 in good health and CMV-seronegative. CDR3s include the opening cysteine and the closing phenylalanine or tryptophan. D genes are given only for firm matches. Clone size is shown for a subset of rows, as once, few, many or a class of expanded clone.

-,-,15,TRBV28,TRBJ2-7,CASSLGGRNIYEQYF,TGTGCCAGCAGTTTAGGGGGCAGGAACATTTACGAGCAGTACTTC
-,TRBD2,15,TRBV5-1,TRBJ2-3,CASTLGTRGSDTQYF,TGCGCCAGCACCTTAGGGACTAGGGGGTCGGATACGCAGTATTTT
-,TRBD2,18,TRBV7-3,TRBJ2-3,CASSLRGLAGGQEDTQYF,TGTGCCAGCAGCTTAAGGGGGCTAGCGGGAGGGCAGGAAGATACGCAGTATTTT
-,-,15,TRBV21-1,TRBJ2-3,CASTPTQALTDTQYF,TGTGCCAGCACCCCAACCCAGGCGCTCACAGATACGCAGTATTTT
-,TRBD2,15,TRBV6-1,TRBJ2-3,CASSFGRASTDTQYF,TGTGCCAGCAGTTTCGGGAGGGCTAGCACAGATACGCAGTATTTT
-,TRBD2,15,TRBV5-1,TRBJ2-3,CASSLTSGFTDTQYF,TGCGCCAGCAGCTTAACTAGCGGATTCACAGATACGCAGTATTTT
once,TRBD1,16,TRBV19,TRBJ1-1,CASRDRGLPGNTEAFF,TGTGCCAGTAGGGACAGGGGGCTCCCCGGAAACACTGAAGCTTTCTTT
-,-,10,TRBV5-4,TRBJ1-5,CASSRREQHF,TGTGCCAGCAGCCGGCGGGAGCAGCATTTT
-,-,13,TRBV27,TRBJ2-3,CASSIARRDTQYF,TGTGCCAGCAGTATAGCGCGCAGGGATACGCAGTATTTT
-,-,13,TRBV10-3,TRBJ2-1,CAISESTPVEQFF,TGTGCCATCAGTGAGTCCACCCCGGTCGAGCAGTTCTTC
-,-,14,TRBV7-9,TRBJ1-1,CASRYSGYNTEAFF,TGTGCCAGCAGATACTCGGGGTATAACACTGAAGCTTTCTTT
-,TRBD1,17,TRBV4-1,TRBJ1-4,CASSQNRGSRTNEKLFF,TGCGCCAGCAGCCAGAACAGGGGATCAAGGACTAATGAAAAACTGTTTTTT
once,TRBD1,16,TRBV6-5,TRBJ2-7,CASSYSGGHFSYEQYF,TGTGCCAGCAGTTACTCAGGGGGCCACTTCTCCTACGAGCAGTACTTC
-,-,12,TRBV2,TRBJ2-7,CASRAPRDEQYF,TGTGCCAGCAGGGCTCCGCGGGACGAGCAGTACTTC
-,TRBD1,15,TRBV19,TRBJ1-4,CASSFQDRGNEKLFF,TGTGCCAGTAGTTTCCAGGACAGGGGTAATGAAAAACTGTTTTTT
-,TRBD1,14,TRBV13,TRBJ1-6,CASSSTGDNSPLHF,TGTGCCAGCAGCTCCACAGGGGATAATTCACCCCTCCACTTT
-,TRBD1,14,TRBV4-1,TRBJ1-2,CASSQGQGTRGYTF,TGCGCCAGCAGCCAGGGACAGGGTACCCGTGGCTACACCTTC
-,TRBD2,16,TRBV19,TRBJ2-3,CASSIRERGSTDTQYF,TGTGCCAGTAGTATCCGAGAGCGGGGGAGCACAGATACGCAGTATTTT
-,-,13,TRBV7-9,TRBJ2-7,CASSRGGFYEQYF,TGTGCCAGCAGCCGAGGAGGGTTCTACGAGCAGTACTTC
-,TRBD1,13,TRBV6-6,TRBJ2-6,CATRGPGANVLTF,TGTGCCACCAGGGGGCCTGGGGCCAACGTCCTGACTTTC
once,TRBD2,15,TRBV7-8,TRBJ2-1,CASSTGTSGGYEQFF,TGTGCCAGCAGCACAGGGACTAGCGGGGGCTATGAGCAGTTCTTC
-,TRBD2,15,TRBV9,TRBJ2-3,CASSPRLAGSPTQYF,TGTGCCAGCAGCCCCCGACTAGCGGGGTCACCTACGCAGTATTTT
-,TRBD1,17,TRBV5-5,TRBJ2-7,CASSWTGAKSSSYEQYF,TGTGCCAGCAGCTGGACAGGGGCCAAATCGAGCTCCTACGAGCAGTACTTC
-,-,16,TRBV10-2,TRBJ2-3,CASSASNGRRGDTQYF,TGCGCCAGCAGTGCGTCGAACGGGCGAAGGGGAGATACGCAGTATTTT
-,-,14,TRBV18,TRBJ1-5,CASSLSGGNQPQHF,TGTGCCAGCTCACTCAGCGGAGGCAATCAGCCCCAGCATTTT
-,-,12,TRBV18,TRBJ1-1,CASSPRADEAFF,TGTGCCAGCTCCCCGAGGGCAGATGAAGCTTTCTTT